This T cell receptor (beta chain) was observed in a study of CD8+ T cells in alopecia areata. CDR1 and CDR2 from the germline V gene are SNHLY and FYNNEI. CDR3 length: 17 amino acids. J was trimmed by 2 bases and V by 6 bases; bases with no gene match: 12. This clone was seen a few times. Extracted RNA was reverse transcribed, and the resulting cDNA served as sequencing template. The assay was immunoSEQ multiplex PCR, and TCRdb's table has in-frame clones only and misses some. Of under 250,000 clones in the sample, 50% to 65% were seen once. This sample comprised CD4+ T cells sorted from blood, obtained at week 0. The chain employs TRBV2 and TRBJ1-5, with 8 bases lining up with TRBD1. The sequence came from a human donor with alopecia areata. In nucleotides, the CDR3 is TGTGCCAGCAGCCACCTTACAGGGGGACCTGGCAATCAGCCCCAGCATTTT. Protein product: CASSHLTGGPGNQPQHF.